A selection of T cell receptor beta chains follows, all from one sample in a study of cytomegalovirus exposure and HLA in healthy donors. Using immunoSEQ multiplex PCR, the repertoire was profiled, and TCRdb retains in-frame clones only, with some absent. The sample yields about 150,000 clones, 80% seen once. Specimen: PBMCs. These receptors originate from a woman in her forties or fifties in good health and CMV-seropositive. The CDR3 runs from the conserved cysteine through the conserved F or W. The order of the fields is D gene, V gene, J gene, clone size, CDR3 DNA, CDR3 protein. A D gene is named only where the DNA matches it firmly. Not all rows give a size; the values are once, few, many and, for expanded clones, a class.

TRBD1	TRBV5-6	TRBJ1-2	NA	TGTGCCAGCAGCTTGGCGGGGACAGCCGGACGGCTGGGTAGCTACACCTTC	CASSLAGTAGRLGSYTF
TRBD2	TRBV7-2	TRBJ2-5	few	TGTGCCAGCAGCTTCTTTGGACTAGCGGGAGAAGAGACCCAGTACTTC	CASSFFGLAGEETQYF
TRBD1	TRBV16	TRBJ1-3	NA	TGTGCCAGCAGCCCGAGGACAGGGGCCCCCTCTGGAAACACCATATATTTT	CASSPRTGAPSGNTIYF
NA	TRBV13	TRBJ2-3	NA	TGTGCCAGCAGCTTAGCGTCGGGAGCAGATACGCAGTATTTT	CASSLASGADTQYF
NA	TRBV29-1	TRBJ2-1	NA	TGCAGCGGGGACAACAATGAGCAGTTCTTC	CSGDNNEQFF
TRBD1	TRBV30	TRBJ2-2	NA	TGTGCCTGGAATTCGGGACAGCCGAACACCGGGGAGCTGTTTTTT	CAWNSGQPNTGELFF
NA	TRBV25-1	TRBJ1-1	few	TGTGCCAGCAAGGAGGGATACACTGAAGCTTTCTTT	CASKEGYTEAFF
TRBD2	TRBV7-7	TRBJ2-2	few	TGTGCTAGCAGACGGTCAGCGGGGGGGAACACCGGGGAGCTGTTTTTT	CASRRSAGGNTGELFF
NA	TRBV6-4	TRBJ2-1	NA	TGTGCCAGCAGTGACTCGCCACAGGTCGCGTCCTACAATGAGCAGTTCTTC	CASSDSPQVASYNEQFF
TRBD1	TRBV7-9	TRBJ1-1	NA	TGTGCCAGCAGCCTTAGACAGGGGCGGATGAACACTGAAGCTTTCTTT	CASSLRQGRMNTEAFF
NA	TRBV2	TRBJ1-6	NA	TGTGCCAGCAGTGGAGATAATTCACCCCTCCACTTT	CASSGDNSPLHF
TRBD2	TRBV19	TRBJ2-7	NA	TGTGCCAGTAGTCGGGGGGGGACCCACGAGCAGTACTTC	CASSRGGTHEQYF
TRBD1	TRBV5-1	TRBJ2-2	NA	TGCGCCAGCAGCTCGGGACAGGGGAACACCGGGGAGCTGTTTTTT	CASSSGQGNTGELFF
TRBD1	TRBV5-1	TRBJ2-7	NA	TGCGCCAGCAGCTTGACAGGGGGCGCCTCCTACGAGCAGTACTTC	CASSLTGGASYEQYF
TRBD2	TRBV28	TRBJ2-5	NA	TGTGCCAGCAGCTGGGGCGGGGGGGCCAGGGAGACCCAGTACTTC	CASSWGGGARETQYF
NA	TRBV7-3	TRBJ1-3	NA	TGTGCCAGCAGCTTTCCAGGGGCTGGAAACACCATATATTTT	CASSFPGAGNTIYF